This T cell receptor beta chain originates from a study of OX40 agonist ivuxolimab in advanced cancers. Looking at the study overall: Three patients responded partially, comprising one with hepatocellular carcinoma and two with cutaneous melanoma. General study points: Certain nonresponding patients likewise had low normalized T-cell clonal expansion. CD8+ T cells showed, on average, more clonal expansion than CD4+ cells.

The CDR3 consists of 14 residues. Germline V gives CDR1 MGHRA, CDR2 YSYEKL. The ends were cut back, 0 bases at V and 5 bases at J, with 8 bases in the middle. A word on this clone: The antigen remains unidentified.

Repertoires were generated with immunoSEQ multiplex PCR, while TCRdb's copy carries only in-frame clones and drops some. The sample yields 30,000 to 40,000 clones, about 90% seen once. The TCR originated in an adult with an advanced solid tumor such as melanoma, head and neck, liver or kidney cancer. V is TRBV4-1 and J is TRBJ1-5; a possible D gene is TRBD1 (6 bases). The specimen comprised CD4+ or CD8+ T cells sorted from blood, sampled in a trial of the OX40 agonist ivuxolimab. CDR3 amino acids: CASSQEGQYQPQHF. DNA for the CDR3: TGCGCCAGCAGCCAAGAAGGACAGTATCAGCCCCAGCATTTT.